Following are 32 T cell receptor beta chains from one sample sequenced in a study of blood T cell repertoires in COVID-19. Method: immunoSEQ multiplex PCR; TCRdb's copy keeps in-frame clones and lacks some. This table has 180,000 or so clones, more than 70% appearing once. Specimen: peripheral blood. The receptors were sampled from a person between 65 and 79 years old with COVID-19, enrolled during active disease.

The chain links TRBV27 to TRBJ1-1; TRBD1 matches 9 bases. Germline assignment: CDR1 MNHEY and CDR2 SMNVEV (reference sequence). This CDR3 is 17 amino acids long. J gave up 1 base and V 9 bases, and 15 bases lay outside the gene matches. Here the CDR3 reads CARGPPGTGTRNTEAFF. In DNA, the CDR3 is TGTGCCAGGGGGCCCCCCGGGACAGGGACTAGGAACACTGAAGCTTTCTTT.

This chain uses TRBV7-6 with TRBJ1-1, with 9 bases fitting TRBD1. Germline CDR1 and CDR2: SGHVS and FNYEAQ. This CDR3 contains 18 residues. V lost 1 base to trimming and J lost 1 base; unmatched junction nucleotides: 10. CDR3 DNA: TGTGCCAGCAGCTTAGAAACAGGGGGCTCTTGGAGGAACACTGAAGCTTTCTTT. It yields the protein CASSLETGGSWRNTEAFF. Together with reference TRBV7-6 and TRBJ1-1, the CDR3 gives the full variable domain: GAGVSQSPRYKVTKRGQDVALRCDPISGHVSLYWYRQALGQGPEFLTYFNYEAQQDKSGLPNDRFSAERPEGSISTLTIQRTEQRDSAMYRCASSLETGGSWRNTEAFFGQGTRLTVV.

This clone showed up just once. V gene TRBV5-4 combines with J gene TRBJ1-2, with 7 bases matching TRBD1. This CDR3 spans 16 amino acids. Trimming took 2 bases from V and 4 from J; bases not matched to a gene: 11. Germline CDR1 is SGHNT and CDR2 is YYREEE (reference sequence). CDR3 sequence reads: CASSLLDRVDVYGYTF. CDR3 coding DNA: TGTGCCAGCAGCTTACTTGACAGGGTGGATGTCTATGGCTACACCTTC.

J is TRBJ1-2 and V is TRBV7-8; 7 bases are a match to TRBD1. V trimming: 2 bases; J trimming: 5 bases; junction bases outside the gene matches: 5. Germline values: CDR1 SGHVS, CDR2 FQNEAQ. This CDR3 is 14 amino acids long. For the CDR3, the DNA is TGTGCCAGCAGCTTATCGGACAGGACTTATGGCTACACCTTC. Protein product: CASSLSDRTYGYTF.

This chain links TRBV12-3 or TRBV12-4 with TRBJ2-2; D might be TRBD1 (5 bases). There are 13 residues in the CDR3. Trimming cost V 5 bases and J 3 bases, with 7 bases left between them. This CDR3 is CASSVRDTGELFF. CDR3 bases: TGTGCCAGCAGTGTCAGGGACACCGGGGAGCTGTTTTTT.

This chain joins TRBV19 and TRBJ1-4, with 10 positions matching TRBD1. Germline loops: CDR1 LNHDA, CDR2 SQIVND (reference sequence). The CDR3 totals 14 residues. Trimming took 6 bases from V and 8 from J; bases not matched to a gene: 6. CDR3 sequence (DNA): TGTGCCAGTAGCCGACAGGGGGCTAGAGAAAAACTGTTTTTT. Translated, it gives CASSRQGAREKLFF.

V gene TRBV28 combines with J gene TRBJ1-5, with unresolved D. With 3 bases removed from V and 4 bases from J, the gap between germline ends came to 10 bases. Germline assignment: CDR1 MDHEN and CDR2 SYDVKM. The CDR3 runs 14 residues. The CDR3 loop is CASSFLGGNQPQHF. The DNA for the CDR3 is TGTGCCAGCAGTTTCCTTGGCGGTAATCAGCCCCAGCATTTT.

This chain links TRBV9 with TRBJ1-5, with no clear D. The CDR3 runs to 14 residues. Per germline, CDR1 SGDLS and CDR2 YYNGEE. Trimming took 3 bases from V and 0 from J, leaving 7 bases between them. CDR3 region: CASSDGSSNQPQHF. The CDR3 region has the DNA TGTGCCAGCAGCGATGGGAGTAGCAATCAGCCCCAGCATTTT.

The chain uses TRBV9 and TRBJ2-3, with D perhaps matching TRBD1 (5 bases). V was cut by 2 bases and J by 1 base, with 8 bases left in between. This CDR3 contains 14 residues. Germline V lookup: CDR1 SGDLS, CDR2 YYNGEE. The CDR3 DNA sequence: TGTGCCAGCAGCGTTTGGGGCGGCACAGATACGCAGTATTTT. It encodes CASSVWGGTDTQYF.

The V call is TRBV27, the J call TRBJ2-1, with TRBD2 matching 14 bases. This CDR3 contains 18 residues. Germline CDR1 MNHEY, CDR2 SMNVEV (reference sequence). V gave up 8 bases and J gave up 7 bases; unmatched junction bases: 16. The CDR3 DNA reads as TGTGCCAGCGTTCGTCTAGGACTAGCGGGGGGCGGAGAAAATGAGCAGTTCTTC. Translating gives CASVRLGLAGGGENEQFF.

The chain is built from TRBV19 and TRBJ1-4; D not resolved. The CDR3 length is 14 residues. V lost 6 bases, J lost 4 bases, and 12 bases lay in between. Germline CDR1 LNHDA, CDR2 SQIVND (reference sequence). In DNA, the CDR3 is TGTGCCAGTAGCGTAAGGAGGGATAATGAAAAACTGTTTTTT. It is translated as CASSVRRDNEKLFF.

This clone has a single count. The genes are TRBV4-3 and TRBJ1-2; 9 bases agree with TRBD1. There are 15 residues in the CDR3. V was clipped by 1 base and J by 8 bases; unmatched bases: 8. The germline V gene encodes CDR1 LGHNA and CDR2 YSLEER. The CDR3 reads CASSQAQADRGGYTF. CDR3 in DNA: TGCGCCAGCAGCCAAGCCCAAGCGGACAGGGGCGGCTACACCTTC.

The table lists this clone with a few counts. This chain connects TRBV9 to TRBJ2-2, with 7 bases identical to TRBD1. Germline trimming cut 3 bases from V and 2 bases from J; bases unmatched to any gene: 4. Per germline, CDR1 SGDLS and CDR2 YYNGEE. This CDR3 comprises 15 residues. The CDR3 DNA follows: TGTGCCAGCAGCGACCACAGGGGCAACACCGGGGAGCTGTTTTTT. Protein: CASSDHRGNTGELFF. Together with reference TRBV9 and TRBJ2-2, the CDR3 gives the full variable domain: DSGVTQTPKHLITATGQRVTLRCSPRSGDLSVYWYQQSLDQGLQFLIQYYNGEERAKGNILERFSAQQFPDLHSELNLSSLELGDSALYFCASSDHRGNTGELFFGEGSRLTVL.

The chain employs TRBV5-1 and TRBJ2-2, with a possible D match to TRBD2 (7 bases). This CDR3 is built from 14 residues. Deletions cut 7 bases from V and 4 bases from J, with 14 bases between. Germline lookup yields CDR1 SGHRS and CDR2 YFSETQ. The CDR3 DNA follows: TGCGCCAGCCGGGGGGCCGCGATCACCGGGGAGCTGTTTTTT. It codes for CASRGAAITGELFF.

The chain links TRBV21-1 to TRBJ1-2. TRBV21-1 is reported as a pseudogene. The CDR3 extends over 15 amino acids. In DNA, the CDR3 is TGTGCCAGCAGCACAATCCTCTTTCCTAAGAGTGGCTACACCTTC. Its translation: CASSTILFPKSGYTF.

The V and J genes are TRBV30 and TRBJ2-7, with 7 bases identical to TRBD1. J was trimmed by 2 bases and V by 2 bases; bases with no gene match: 3. Germline V CDR1 and CDR2: GTSNPN, SVGIG (reference sequence). The CDR3 spans 13 residues. CDR3 region: CAWSSTGAYEQYF. The CDR3 DNA follows: TGTGCCTGGAGTTCCACAGGGGCCTACGAGCAGTACTTC.

A few counts support this clone. The chain couples TRBV30 to TRBJ2-3, with TRBD1 matching over 10 bases. Per germline, CDR1 GTSNPN and CDR2 SVGIG (reference sequence). The junction had 5 bases not matched to a gene; V was cut back by 3 bases and J by 5 bases. This CDR3 region has 14 residues. In DNA form, the CDR3 reads TGTGCCTGGAGCTACGGGACAGGGGAAGATACGCAGTATTTT. Residues: CAWSYGTGEDTQYF.

The chain joins TRBV5-1 to TRBJ2-2; D may be TRBD2 (6 bases). Germline values: CDR1 SGHRS, CDR2 YFSETQ. The V and J ends lost 4 bases and 1 base respectively, with 8 bases between them. This CDR3 region has 14 residues. Here the CDR3 reads CASSGDLNTGELFF. DNA of the CDR3: TGCGCCAGCAGCGGGGACTTGAACACCGGGGAGCTGTTTTTT.

This CDR3 is CASSLGQQLANYGYTF. CDR3 in DNA: TGTGCCAGCAGCCTGGGACAGCAGTTAGCTAACTATGGCTACACCTTC. The chain couples TRBV7-2 to TRBJ1-2, with 7 bases identical to TRBD1. CDR1 and CDR2 from the germline V gene are SGHTA and FQGNSA. The J segment lost 0 bases and the V segment lost 5 bases, leaving 9 bases of the junction unmatched. The CDR3 totals 16 residues.

The chain carries TRBV19 and TRBJ2-1; a possible D gene is TRBD2 (6 bases). This CDR3 has 16 residues. Germline CDR1 LNHDA, CDR2 SQIVND (reference sequence). Here the CDR3 DNA reads TGTGCTACTAGCCGACGGGCGGTCAGCTCCTACAATGAGCAGTTCTTC. Translating gives CATSRRAVSSYNEQFF. Drawing the rest from reference TRBV19 and TRBJ2-1, the complete variable domain is DGGITQSPKYLFRKEGQNVTLSCEQNLNHDAMYWYRQDPGQGLRLIYYSQIVNDFQKGDIAEGYSVSREKKESFPLTVTSAQKNPTAFYLCATSRRAVSSYNEQFFGPGTRLTVL.

V usage is TRBV6-2 or TRBV6-3 and J usage is TRBJ1-4; no clear D. V was clipped by 2 bases and J by 7 bases, with 8 bases between them. The CDR3 contains 13 residues. Germline V gives CDR1 MNHEY, CDR2 SVGEGT. The CDR3 sequence is CASSYQYGEKLFF. In DNA form, the CDR3 reads TGTGCCAGCAGTTACCAGTATGGTGAAAAACTGTTTTTT.

This rearrangement joins TRBV7-2 to TRBJ1-4; D possibly corresponds to TRBD1 (6 bases). This CDR3 has 15 residues. CDR1 is SGHTA, CDR2 FQGNSA, per germline. V lost 3 bases and J lost 7, with 15 bases in between. CDR3 loop: CASSLAGASGEKLFF. DNA for the CDR3: TGTGCCAGCAGCTTGGCAGGGGCATCGGGTGAAAAACTGTTTTTT.

The chain is built from TRBV6-2 or TRBV6-3 and TRBJ2-2; D is possibly TRBD1 (6 bases). The germline V and J ends were trimmed by 5 bases and 0 bases, with 10 bases remaining between them. The germline V gene has CDR1 MNHEY and CDR2 SVGEGT. CDR3 length equals 15 residues. For the CDR3, the DNA is TGTGCCAGCAGTATTACAGGGTCGAACACCGGGGAGCTGTTTTTT. Translating gives CASSITGSNTGELFF.

The chain couples TRBV4-2 to TRBJ2-1; tentative D call: TRBD2 (6 bases). V lost 2 bases and J lost 6, with 11 bases in between. The CDR3 covers 14 residues. Germline V gene sequence: CDR1 LGHNA, CDR2 YNFKEQ. The DNA for the CDR3 is TGTGCCAGCAGCCAAAACCGGGACTTCAATGAGCAGTTCTTC. This translates into CASSQNRDFNEQFF.

This clone appeared a few times. The chain uses TRBV6-6 and TRBJ1-4, with D perhaps TRBD1 (6 bases). V gave up 7 bases and J gave up 6 bases, with 15 bases separating them. This CDR3 region has 14 residues. CDR1 is MNHNY and CDR2 is SVGAGI in the germline V gene (reference sequence). The CDR3 loop reads CASNRQAGDEKLFF. The CDR3 DNA reads as TGTGCCAGCAATCGACAGGCGGGGGATGAAAAACTGTTTTTT.

The chain couples TRBV3-1 (or the pseudogene TRBV3-2) to TRBJ1-1, with 11 bases fitting TRBD1. V was clipped by 4 bases and J by 0 bases; unmatched bases: 7. Germline V gene lookup returns CDR1 LGHDT and CDR2 YNNKEL (reference sequence). The CDR3 has 17 amino acids. The CDR3, as DNA: TGTGCCAGCAGCCTCAAATGGGACAGGGGGATGAACACTGAAGCTTTCTTT. Its translation: CASSLKWDRGMNTEAFF.

A remark on this clone: The sample contains more than one DNA sequence encoding this CDR3. The rearrangement uses TRBV28 and TRBJ2-7; 7 bases map to TRBD1. The length of the CDR3 is 14 residues. CDR1 and CDR2 from the germline V gene are MDHEN and SYDVKM. V shed 2 bases, J shed 2 bases, and the junction held 3 bases outside the gene matches. This CDR3 reads CASSLTGVPYEQYF. DNA for the CDR3: TGTGCCAGCAGTTTAACAGGGGTCCCCTACGAGCAGTACTTC. Using reference TRBV28 and TRBJ2-7 for the parts outside the CDR3, the full variable domain is DVKVTQSSRYLVKRTGEKVFLECVQDMDHENMFWYRQDPGLGLRLIYFSYDVKMKEKGDIPEGYSVSREKKERFSLILESASTNQTSMYLCASSLTGVPYEQYFGPGTRLTVT.

The DNA of the CDR3 is TGCGCCAGCAGCCAAGAGTCGAGTCCGAGGTTTTTAGAAGCTTTCTTT. Translating gives CASSQESSPRFLEAFF. The chain has TRBV4-1 and TRBJ1-1; no clear D. Per germline, CDR1 MGHRA and CDR2 YSYEKL. CDR3 size: 16 residues. Trimming took off 0 bases at V and 8 bases at J, with 19 bases between the two ends.

This clone was detected only once. The rearrangement links TRBV18 to TRBJ1-4; possible D gene TRBD1, 6 bases. The V gene lost 4 bases and the J gene lost 5 bases, with 11 bases spanning the gap. Germline values: CDR1 KGHSH, CDR2 LQKENI. The CDR3 spans 14 residues. The CDR3 spells CASSRDNGNEKLFF. CDR3 in DNA: TGTGCCAGCTCACGGGACAATGGAAATGAAAAACTGTTTTTT. The full variable domain, completed using reference TRBV18 and TRBJ1-4, is NAGVMQNPRHLVRRRGQEARLRCSPMKGHSHVYWYRQLPEEGLKFMVYLQKENIIDESGMPKERFSAEFPKEGPSILRIQQVVRGDSAAYFCASSRDNGNEKLFFGSGTQLSVL.

This chain joins TRBV27 and TRBJ1-6; D is possibly TRBD1 (5 bases). The length of the CDR3 is 15 residues. V was cut by 6 bases and J by 9 bases, with 18 bases left in between. The germline V gene encodes CDR1 MNHEY and CDR2 SMNVEV (reference sequence). CDR3 in DNA: TGTGCCAGCAGGTCTACCGACAGTATCGGTTCACCCCTCCACTTT. Translated: CASRSTDSIGSPLHF.

This rearrangement joins TRBV11-2 to TRBJ1-4; D ambiguous. The CDR3 is 13 residues long. With 4 bases removed from V and 7 bases from J, the gap between germline ends came to 10 bases. CDR1 is SGHAT and CDR2 is FQNNGV in the germline V gene. The CDR3 DNA follows: TGTGCCAGCAGCTACGGGGTGACTGAAAAACTGTTTTTT. Translating gives CASSYGVTEKLFF.

The V gene is TRBV5-4, the J gene TRBJ2-3; 7 bases agree with TRBD1. Trimming at V came to 4 bases and at J to 0 bases, leaving 5 bases not matched to a gene. CDR3 length equals 15 residues. Per the germline V gene, CDR1 is SGHNT and CDR2 is YYREEE (reference sequence). The CDR3 loop is CASSARGSSTDTQYF. CDR3 sequence (DNA): TGTGCCAGCAGCGCCAGGGGGTCTAGCACAGATACGCAGTATTTT.